The subject of this entry is one T cell receptor (beta chain). Its antigen is not identified. Method: immunoSEQ multiplex PCR; TCRdb's copy keeps in-frame clones and lacks some. The sample holds a few million clones, 80% to 95% seen once. Trimming cost V 3 bases and J 0 bases, with 8 bases left between them. The CDR3 totals 14 residues. The germline gives CDR1 LNHDA, CDR2 SQIVND (reference sequence). The data were taken from a study of shared clonotypes between healthy human individuals. Study conclusions and caveats: Compared with clonotypes that all four donors shared, non-shared clonotypes had lower generation probabilities. A handful of donors showed sharing of about 4.6% of naive CD4 clonotypes. Rarefaction demonstrated incomplete sorted-subset sequencing despite large depth. Among donors, clonotype sharing was expected to be affected by sequencing depth.

This sequence originates from a man between 18 and 29 years old in good health. Some clones in this sample may be carry-over from other donors' samples. The chain couples TRBV19 to TRBJ1-1; D is undetermined. Input material: naive CD4+ T cells from PBMCs. Noted subset: CD45RA+ positively selected. As DNA, the CDR3 is TGTGCCAGTAGTATGGGAACCGTGAACACTGAAGCTTTCTTT. It codes for CASSMGTVNTEAFF.